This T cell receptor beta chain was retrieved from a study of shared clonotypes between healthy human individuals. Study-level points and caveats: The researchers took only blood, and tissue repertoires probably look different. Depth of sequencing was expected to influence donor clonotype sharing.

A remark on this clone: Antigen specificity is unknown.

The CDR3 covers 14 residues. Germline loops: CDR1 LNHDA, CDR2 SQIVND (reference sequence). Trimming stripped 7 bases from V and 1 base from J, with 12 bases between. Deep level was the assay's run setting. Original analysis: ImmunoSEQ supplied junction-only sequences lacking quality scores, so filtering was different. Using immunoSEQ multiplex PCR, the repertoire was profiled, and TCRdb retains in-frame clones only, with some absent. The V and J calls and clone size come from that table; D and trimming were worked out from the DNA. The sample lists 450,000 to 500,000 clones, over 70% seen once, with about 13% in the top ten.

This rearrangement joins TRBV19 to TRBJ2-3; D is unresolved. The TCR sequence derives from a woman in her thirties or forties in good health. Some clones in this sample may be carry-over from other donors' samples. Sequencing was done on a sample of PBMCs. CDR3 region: CASKGLYGTDTQYF. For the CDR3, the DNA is TGTGCCAGTAAGGGTCTCTATGGCACAGATACGCAGTATTTT.